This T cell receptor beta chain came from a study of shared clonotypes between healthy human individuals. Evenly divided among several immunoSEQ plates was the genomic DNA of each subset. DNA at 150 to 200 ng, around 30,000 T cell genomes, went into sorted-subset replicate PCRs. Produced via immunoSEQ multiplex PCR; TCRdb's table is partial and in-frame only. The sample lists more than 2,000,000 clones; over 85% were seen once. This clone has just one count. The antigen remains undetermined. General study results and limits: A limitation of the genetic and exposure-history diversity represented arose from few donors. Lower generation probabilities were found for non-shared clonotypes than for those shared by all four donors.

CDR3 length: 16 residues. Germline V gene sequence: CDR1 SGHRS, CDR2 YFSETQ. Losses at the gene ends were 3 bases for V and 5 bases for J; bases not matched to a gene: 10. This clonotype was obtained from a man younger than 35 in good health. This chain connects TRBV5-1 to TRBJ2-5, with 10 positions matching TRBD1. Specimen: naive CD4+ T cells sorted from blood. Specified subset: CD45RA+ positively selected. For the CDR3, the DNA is TGCGCCAGCAGCTGGGGACCCTTGGACAGGGGGGAGACCCAGTACTTC. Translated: CASSWGPLDRGETQYF.